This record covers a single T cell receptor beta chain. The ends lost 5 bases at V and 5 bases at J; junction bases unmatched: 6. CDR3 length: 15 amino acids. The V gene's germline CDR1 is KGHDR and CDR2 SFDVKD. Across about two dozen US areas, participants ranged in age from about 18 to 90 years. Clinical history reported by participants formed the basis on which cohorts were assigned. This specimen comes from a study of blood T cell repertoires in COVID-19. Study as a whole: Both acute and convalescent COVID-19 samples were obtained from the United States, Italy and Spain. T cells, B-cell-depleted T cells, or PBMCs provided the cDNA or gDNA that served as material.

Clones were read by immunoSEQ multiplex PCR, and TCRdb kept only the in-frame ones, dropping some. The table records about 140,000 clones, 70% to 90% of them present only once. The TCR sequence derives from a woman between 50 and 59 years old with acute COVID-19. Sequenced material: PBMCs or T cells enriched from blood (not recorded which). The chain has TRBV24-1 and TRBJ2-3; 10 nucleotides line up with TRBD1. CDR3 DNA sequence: TGTGCCACCAGTGGTACCGGGACAGGGGAAGATACGCAGTATTTT. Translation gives CATSGTGTGEDTQYF.